This TCR beta chain was captured in a study of tumor-infiltrating lymphocytes in localized non-small cell lung cancer. Study-level information: From each patient, both tumor and uninvolved lung, non-adjacent to tumor, were sampled.

Assay: immunoSEQ multiplex PCR; the TCRdb copy retains only in-frame clones and omits some. The data show about 14,000 clones, approximately 70% seen once. Study-wide results and limits: T-cell fraction did not differ between immunotypes IM1 and IM2. Only some patients had TCR sequencing, depending on available tissue. Technical variation could not be separated from intratumor heterogeneity here.

V was cut by 5 bases and J by 0 bases, with 14 bases left in between. CDR1 SGHAT and CDR2 FQDESV come from the germline V gene (reference sequence). The CDR3 runs to 16 residues. Concerning this clone: Its antigen is still unknown.

The V gene is TRBV11-1, the J gene TRBJ1-3; D is undetermined. Sequenced input: lung tumor tissue. The receptor's source is a human donor with non-small cell lung cancer. The CDR3 sequence: CASSPDRRHSGNTIYF. DNA for the CDR3: TGTGCCAGCAGCCCCGATCGGCGCCACTCTGGAAACACCATATATTTT.